This TCR delta chain was identified during a study of gamma-delta T cells after stem cell transplantation. TCRdb reran clone calling via CATT on the RT-PCR reads. The data show around 5,700 delta-chain clones, around 2% seen once. There are a few counts of this clone. This DNA translates differently at residue 13 from the TCRdb protein, which is that of a much larger clone; a read error is likely, and the protein shown is the DNA's own translation. Trimming cost V 0 bases and J 1 base; bases outside gene matches: 7. CDR3 length: 18 residues. Germline lookup yields CDR1 GEAIGNYY and CDR2 EKD. The chain has TRDV2 and TRDJ1, with 13 bases aligning to TRDD3. The sequence was obtained from a human donor. It is not recorded whose cells these are; they may come from a transplant donor. The specimen sequenced was gamma-delta T cells. CDR3: CACDTLLGDTPSTDKLIF. CDR3 in DNA: TGTGCCTGTGACACCCTACTGGGGGATACGCCTAGCACCGATAAACTCATCTTT.